This T cell receptor beta chain was retrieved from a study of graft-versus-host responses after intestinal transplantation listed by TCRdb under 2021. As for the study more broadly: Multivisceral, liver-intestinal, or isolated intestinal transplants were received by the recipients. Every recipient was given anti-thymocyte globulin induction, then maintenance tacrolimus and steroids for 3 to 4 years. After intestinal transplantation, graft-versus-host and host-versus-graft alloreactive T cell clones were followed in the graft, circulation and bone marrow using bulk TCR-beta CDR3 sequencing. Alloreactive clones were identified by sequencing pre-transplant mixed lymphocyte reaction products and comparing them with unstimulated pre-transplant donor and recipient T cells. The cohort enrolled some 23 intestinal transplant recipients, one of whom was a retransplant, and 3 patients without pretransplant specimens were excluded. Donor T cell macrochimerism was defined as a peak of at least 4% donor T cells among recipient peripheral blood mononuclear cells. Samples from three later patients were sequenced in-house on an Illumina MiSeq with MiXCR processing rather than by the commercial service. Beyond this particular receptor, the publication reports: GvH clones were detected in recipient bone marrow, and some appeared earlier in ileal mucosa or blood, consistent with an intestinal mucosal origin. Patients with donor T cell macrochimerism had high GvH to HvG T cell clonal ratios in their allografts. Early after transplant, peak levels of circulating GvH clones were found to be associated with declines in HvG clones. The relatively low number and heterogeneity of intestinal transplant patients limited the conclusions.

From its cysteine to its phenylalanine, the CDR3 spans 18 amino acids. Only the CDR3 DNA stays, 54 bases, in frame from base 1. Trimming removed 0 bases from V and 2 bases from J, leaving 17 bases between the germline ends. The germline V gene gives CDR1 as MGHRA and CDR2 as YSYEKL. What this sample's time point label stands for: cells obtained before transplantation from donor or recipient. CD3+CD4+ and CD3+CD8+ populations were FACS-sorted from unstimulated pre-transplant donor and recipient cells taken from spleen or lymph nodes. As for this clone: It lacks a known antigen. Base qualities are not recorded, but no much larger clone differs from it by a single base.

Library method: the immunoSEQ multiplex PCR assay. For most patients, genomic DNA was isolated using the Qiagen DNeasy Blood and Tissue Kit and was shipped frozen to Adaptive Biotechnologies for TCR sequencing. For most patients, genomic DNA was subjected to high-throughput TCR-beta CDR3 sequencing by Adaptive Biotechnologies. The original pipeline was this. Adaptive's ImmunoSEQ software supplied the TCR sequencing data for around 19 patients, while MiXCR and VDJtools were used to process a few other patients. To correct CD4 versus CD8 sorting errors, any sequence found in both subsets at a frequency ratio below 5:1 was removed. CDR3 nucleotide sequences shared between donor and recipient were removed because their origin could not be assigned. Alloreactive clones required at least 2-fold expansion over unstimulated cells and minimum CFSE-low frequency of 0.002% (template counts) or 0.001% (read counts). Clones detected in sequenced pre-transplant spleen, lymph node, or MLR CFSE-low populations of the donor or recipient were defined as mappable. Cumulative frequency of alloreactive clones was calculated as a percentage of all sequences weighted by copy number. TCRdb carries this immuneACCESS record with in-frame sequences only. Its versions omit some clonotypes, under half of them owing to an unresolved V gene in the studies checked, with the rest unexplained. The V and J calls and clone size come from that table; D and trimming were worked out from the DNA. This sample has over 100,000 clones in its table, and around 93% of those were observed once. The ten top clones hold roughly 0.11% of the sample.

The chain couples TRBV4-1 to TRBJ2-1; the D gene could be either TRBD1 or TRBD2, each agreeing at 5 bases. The sequence came from a human donor who received an intestinal transplant. The specimen comprised unstimulated CD4+ T cells sorted from spleen or lymph node cells, sampled before intestinal transplant. The CDR3 protein is CASSQDRDGVGAYNEQFF. The sequence in DNA is TGCGCCAGCAGCCAAGACAGGGACGGGGTTGGGGCCTACAATGAGCAGTTCTTC.